A single sample is the source of the 15 T cell receptor beta chains below, sequenced in a study of blood T cells in healthy people across ages. The use of a sample-barcoded 5' primer and a J-beta primer mix characterized a second PCR of roughly 7 to 11 cycles. MiXCR was run by TCRdb on the 5' RACE reads, yielding one entry per CDR3 protein. The table lists 600,000 to 850,000 distinct CDR3 sequences, 40% to 45% of them singletons. The sample consisted of blood. The receptors stem from a woman in her sixties in good health.

This clonotype has a count of ten or more. This chain connects TRBV7-2 to TRBJ1-4; 10 nucleotides match TRBD1. Losses at the gene ends were 5 bases for V and 5 bases for J; bases not matched to a gene: 14. The CDR3 spans 18 residues. Germline V gives CDR1 SGHTA, CDR2 FQGNSA. The CDR3 coding sequence is TGTGCCAGCAGCCCCAGGACAGGGGGGACCGTGTTGAATGAAAAACTGTTTTTT. Amino acid sequence: CASSPRTGGTVLNEKLFF.

The rearrangement links TRBV12-3 or TRBV12-4 to TRBJ1-2; TRBD1 matches at 8 bases. There are 13 residues in the CDR3. Trimming removed 6 bases from V and 8 bases from J; junction bases left unmatched: 8. This CDR3 reads CASSLTGQGGYTF. The CDR3 DNA follows: TGTGCCAGCAGCCTTACCGGACAGGGAGGCTACACCTTC.

CDR3 region: CASSYSISPLRSYEQYF. The CDR3 coding sequence is TGTGCCAGCAGTTACTCGATCAGTCCCCTCAGGTCCTACGAGCAGTACTTC. The chain carries TRBV6-5 and TRBJ2-7; D not resolved. The CDR3 is 17 residues long. Between the trimmed V and J ends, which lost 0 bases and 1 base, there was a span of 16 bases. Germline V gene data show CDR1 as MNHEY and CDR2 as SVGAGI.

This clonotype was seen a handful of times. The rearrangement links TRBV4-2 to TRBJ1-1, with a possible D match to TRBD1 (5 bases). The CDR3 has 15 residues. V was cut by 4 bases and J by 2 bases, with 14 bases left in between. The germline gives CDR1 LGHNA, CDR2 YNFKEQ. Written as DNA, the CDR3 is TGTGCCAGCAGCCGTACTTTGACAGCAAACACTGAAGCTTTCTTT. It encodes CASSRTLTANTEAFF.

The V call is TRBV7-2, the J call TRBJ2-3, with 8 bases that match TRBD2. Germline lookup yields CDR1 SGHTA and CDR2 FQGNSA. This CDR3 has 15 amino acids. V dropped 5 bases and J dropped 6; count of bases not matched to a gene: 10. The CDR3: CASSPNGAGADTQYF. In DNA form, the CDR3 reads TGTGCCAGCAGCCCGAACGGAGCGGGAGCGGATACGCAGTATTTT. The complete variable domain, with remaining parts taken from reference TRBV7-2 and TRBJ2-3, reads GAGVSQSPSNKVTEKGKDVELRCDPISGHTALYWYRQSLGQGLEFLIYFQGNSAPDKSGLPSDRFSAERTGGSVSTLTIQRTQQEDSAVYLCASSPNGAGADTQYFGPGTRLTVL.

The V gene is TRBV4-3, the J gene TRBJ2-3; D ambiguous. The CDR3 covers 14 residues. Looked up from germline, CDR1 is LGHNA and CDR2 is YSLEER. V lost 0 bases, J lost 4 bases, and 8 bases lay in between. The CDR3, as DNA: TGCGCCAGCAGCCAAGAGGCCCTCTCAGATACGCAGTATTTT. This gives the protein CASSQEALSDTQYF.

Worth noting for this clonotype: This may arise from a read error, as a much more abundant clone is one base away. This chain links TRBV4-2 with TRBJ2-3, with 7 nucleotides matching TRBD1. The CDR3 has 14 amino acids. Germline V gene lookup returns CDR1 LGHNA and CDR2 YNFKEQ. CDR3 sequence: CASNQDQGVGTQYF. CDR3 DNA: TGTGCCAGCAACCAAGACCAGGGGGTTGGTACGCAGTATTTT.

The chain joins TRBV2 to TRBJ2-5; unclear D gene. Trimming shortened V by 7 bases and J by 1 base, and 4 bases separated the two germline ends. CDR3 length: 11 amino acids. The V gene's germline CDR1 is SNHLY and CDR2 FYNNEI. This CDR3 reads CASNLQETQYF. The CDR3 DNA is TGTGCCAGCAACCTCCAAGAGACCCAGTACTTC.

The chain carries TRBV5-1 and TRBJ2-7; 9 nucleotides agree with TRBD1. The V gene end was trimmed by 4 bases and the J gene end by 6 bases; junction bases not matched to a gene: 2. CDR3 length: 12 amino acids. Per germline, CDR1 SGHRS and CDR2 YFSETQ. CDR3 DNA sequence: TGCGCCAGCAGCACGACAGGGGGCGAGCAGTACTTC. Amino acids: CASSTTGGEQYF.

V and J are TRBV12-3 or TRBV12-4 and TRBJ2-3, with 10 bases lining up with TRBD1. CDR3 length: 14 residues. Trimming at V came to 2 bases and at J to 6 bases, leaving 2 bases not matched to a gene. CDR3 sequence reads: CASSLTDRGDTQYF. The CDR3 DNA reads TGTGCCAGCAGTTTAACGGACAGGGGGGATACGCAGTATTTT.

This chain links TRBV27 with TRBJ2-7; a weak D match, TRBD1 (5 bases). V was shortened by 2 bases and J by 2 bases, with 13 bases between the two germline ends. Germline V gene lookup returns CDR1 MNHEY and CDR2 SMNVEV (reference sequence). The length of the CDR3 is 15 residues. In nucleotides, the CDR3 is TGTGCCAGCAGTTTACAGGGCCAGGTTACCTACGAGCAGTACTTC. Protein product: CASSLQGQVTYEQYF.

In its sample, this clonotype was seen a few times. The chain combines TRBV7-2 with TRBJ2-7; 12 nucleotides line up with TRBD2. The V segment lost 6 bases and the J segment 6 bases; nucleotides outside the gene matches: 9. The CDR3 is 15 amino acids. From germline, CDR1 is SGHTA and CDR2 FQGNSA. The CDR3 loop is CASRFRLAGGSEQYF. CDR3 DNA sequence: TGTGCCAGCAGATTCAGGCTAGCGGGGGGGTCCGAGCAGTACTTC.

The V call is TRBV6-5, the J call TRBJ2-1; D ambiguous. V was clipped by 0 bases and J by 0 bases, with 12 bases between them. The CDR3 covers 17 residues. Per the germline V gene, CDR1 is MNHEY and CDR2 is SVGAGI. The CDR3 nucleotides are TGTGCCAGCAGTTACTCTTTACCGGAGAGCTCCTACAATGAGCAGTTCTTC. Translation gives CASSYSLPESSYNEQFF.

This clonotype came up a few times. This chain links TRBV5-1 with TRBJ2-7; D possibly corresponds to TRBD1 (5 bases). CDR3 length: 13 residues. V lost 4 bases and J lost 3, with 11 bases in between. Germline lookup yields CDR1 SGHRS and CDR2 YFSETQ. Here the CDR3 DNA reads TGCGCCAGCAGCACGGCGACAGTCTACGAGCAGTACTTC. Its translation: CASSTATVYEQYF.

This clonotype appeared once. The rearrangement links TRBV18 to TRBJ2-7, with 8 bases matching TRBD1. Germline loops: CDR1 KGHSH, CDR2 LQKENI. This CDR3 spans 14 amino acids. Germline trimming cut 4 bases from V and 5 bases from J; bases unmatched to any gene: 7. CDR3 nucleotides: TGTGCCAGCTCACTCACTCAGGGGGCGGACGAGCAGTACTTC. This codes for CASSLTQGADEQYF.